A selection of T cell receptor beta chains follows, all from one sample in a study of shared clonotypes between healthy human individuals. Clones were sequenced by immunoSEQ multiplex PCR, and TCRdb holds only the in-frame ones, with some missing. The data contain around 1,100,000 clones, roughly 77% of them singletons. Sequencing was carried out using memory CD4+ T cells from PBMCs. The receptors here all came from a man younger than 35 in good health. Some clones in this sample may be carry-over from other donors' samples. Both conserved end residues are part of each CDR3. A D gene is named only where the DNA matches it firmly. Size tells how often a clone was seen (once, few, many) or the class of an expanded clone, and some rows leave it out.

clone_size: -
j_call: TRBJ2-1
v_call: TRBV25-1
d_call: -
cdr3_aa: CASSGADYSYNEQFF
cdr3_nt: TGTGCCAGCAGTGGGGCTGATTACTCCTACAATGAGCAGTTCTTC

clone_size: once
j_call: TRBJ2-2
v_call: TRBV5-5
d_call: TRBD1
cdr3_aa: CASSTGTVVNTGELFF
cdr3_nt: TGTGCCAGCAGCACAGGGACAGTAGTGAACACCGGGGAGCTGTTTTTT

clone_size: -
j_call: TRBJ2-2
v_call: TRBV27
d_call: TRBD1
cdr3_aa: CASTRQPGQGTGELFF
cdr3_nt: TGTGCCAGCACTAGACAACCGGGACAGGGGACCGGGGAGCTGTTTTTT

clone_size: -
j_call: TRBJ2-5
v_call: TRBV4-2
d_call: TRBD1
cdr3_aa: CASSPRGLEQETQYF
cdr3_nt: TGTGCCAGCAGCCCCAGGGGGCTCGAGCAAGAGACCCAGTACTTC

clone_size: -
j_call: TRBJ2-1
v_call: TRBV5-6
d_call: TRBD2
cdr3_aa: CASSFLGGNNEQFF
cdr3_nt: TGTGCCAGCAGCTTCCTGGGGGGGAACAATGAGCAGTTCTTC

clone_size: -
j_call: TRBJ2-2
v_call: TRBV18
d_call: TRBD1
cdr3_aa: CASSLGQGDTGELFF
cdr3_nt: TGTGCCAGCTCGCTAGGACAGGGGGACACCGGGGAGCTGTTTTTT

clone_size: -
j_call: TRBJ2-1
v_call: TRBV5-1
d_call: TRBD2
cdr3_aa: CASSRRTGTSGNEQFF
cdr3_nt: TGCGCCAGCAGCAGGCGGACCGGGACTAGCGGTAATGAGCAGTTCTTC

clone_size: -
j_call: TRBJ1-5
v_call: TRBV19
d_call: -
cdr3_aa: CASNLPTRSNQPQHF
cdr3_nt: TGTGCCAGTAACCTCCCCACTCGGAGCAATCAGCCCCAGCATTTT

clone_size: -
j_call: TRBJ2-7
v_call: TRBV27
d_call: TRBD2
cdr3_aa: CASSISGVSSYEQYF
cdr3_nt: TGTGCCAGCTCCATTAGCGGGGTGAGCTCCTACGAGCAGTACTTC

clone_size: -
j_call: TRBJ2-7
v_call: TRBV27
d_call: -
cdr3_aa: CASSLSYGILYEQYF
cdr3_nt: TGTGCCAGCAGTTTATCTTACGGGATTCTCTACGAGCAGTACTTC

clone_size: -
j_call: TRBJ1-1
v_call: TRBV7-9
d_call: TRBD1
cdr3_aa: CASSETGGPEAFF
cdr3_nt: TGTGCCAGCAGCGAAACAGGGGGCCCTGAAGCTTTCTTT

clone_size: -
j_call: TRBJ2-7
v_call: TRBV29-1
d_call: TRBD1
cdr3_aa: CSVEDAGGTYEQYF
cdr3_nt: TGCAGCGTTGAAGATGCAGGGGGAACCTACGAGCAGTACTTC

clone_size: -
j_call: TRBJ1-3
v_call: TRBV28
d_call: -
cdr3_aa: CASSRHGSGNTIYF
cdr3_nt: TGTGCCAGCAGCCGGCATGGGTCTGGAAACACCATATATTTT

clone_size: -
j_call: TRBJ2-3
v_call: TRBV5-1
d_call: -
cdr3_aa: CASSLAGSEDTQYF
cdr3_nt: TGCGCCAGCAGCTTGGCGGGGTCGGAAGATACGCAGTATTTT

clone_size: -
j_call: TRBJ2-1
v_call: TRBV4-1
d_call: TRBD2
cdr3_aa: CASSRRQAGEMNEQFF
cdr3_nt: TGCGCCAGCAGCCGGCGTCAAGCGGGAGAGATGAATGAGCAGTTCTTC

clone_size: -
j_call: TRBJ2-5
v_call: TRBV5-1
d_call: -
cdr3_aa: CASSLAGRGQFSQYF
cdr3_nt: TGCGCCAGCAGCTTGGCCGGCAGGGGCCAATTTTCCCAGTACTTC

clone_size: -
j_call: TRBJ1-1
v_call: TRBV4-2
d_call: TRBD1
cdr3_aa: CASSHLRQGNTEAFF
cdr3_nt: TGTGCCAGCAGCCACCTAAGACAGGGGAACACTGAAGCTTTCTTT

clone_size: -
j_call: TRBJ2-1
v_call: TRBV12-5
d_call: TRBD2
cdr3_aa: CASGQGLAGSNEQFF
cdr3_nt: TGTGCTAGTGGTCAGGGACTAGCGGGAAGCAATGAGCAGTTCTTC